This T cell receptor beta chain was found in a study of blood T cell repertoires in COVID-19. Study as a whole: Samples representing acute and convalescent COVID-19 were sourced from the United States, Italy and Spain. The cDNA or gDNA used as material had been derived from T cells, B-cell-depleted T cells, or PBMCs.

This clone appeared once. Data came from immunoSEQ multiplex PCR; TCRdb stores just in-frame clones and leaves some out. The sample records about 140,000 clones, about 82% being singletons. This CDR3 has 14 amino acids. Germline CDR1 is MNHEY and CDR2 is SMNVEV (reference sequence). With 2 bases clipped from V and 4 bases from J, the junction kept 4 bases outside the gene matches. Sequenced sample: peripheral blood. The receptor comes from a man in his fifties with acute or convalescent COVID-19. V gene TRBV27 combines with J gene TRBJ1-2; 7 bases line up with TRBD1. The CDR3 DNA reads TGTGCCAGCAGTTTAACAGGGGTTGGCTATGGCTACACCTTC. It is translated as CASSLTGVGYGYTF.